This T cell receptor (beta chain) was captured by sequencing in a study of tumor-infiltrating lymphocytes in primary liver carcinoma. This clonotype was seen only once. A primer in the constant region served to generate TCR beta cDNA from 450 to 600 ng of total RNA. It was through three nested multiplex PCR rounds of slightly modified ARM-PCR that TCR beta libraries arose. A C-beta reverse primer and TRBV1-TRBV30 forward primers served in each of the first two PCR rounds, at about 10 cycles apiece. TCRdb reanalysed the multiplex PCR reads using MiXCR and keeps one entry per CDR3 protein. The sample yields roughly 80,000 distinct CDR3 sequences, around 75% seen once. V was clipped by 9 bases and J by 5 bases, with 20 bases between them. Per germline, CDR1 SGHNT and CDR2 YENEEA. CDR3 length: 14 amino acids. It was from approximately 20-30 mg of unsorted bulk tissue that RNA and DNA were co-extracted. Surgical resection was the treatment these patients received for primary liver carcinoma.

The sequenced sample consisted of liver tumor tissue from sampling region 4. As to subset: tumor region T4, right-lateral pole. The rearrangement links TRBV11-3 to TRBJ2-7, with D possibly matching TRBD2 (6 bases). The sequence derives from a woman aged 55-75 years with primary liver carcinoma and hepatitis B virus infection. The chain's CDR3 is CASSISGRVHEQYF. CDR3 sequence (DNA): TGTGCCAGTAGCATAAGCGGGCGGGTGCACGAGCAGTACTTC.